These T cell receptor beta chains were read from a single sample in a study of T cell clusters in autoimmune cytopenias. TCRdb reprocessed the multiplex PCR reads and stores each CDR3 protein as one record, lacking DNA. The sample table includes nearly 15,000 distinct CDR3 sequences. The sample was also reused in another study, on T cell repertoires in aging, cancer and after chemotherapy.

The specimen was peripheral blood. The receptors were sampled from a human donor in good health. The CDR3 runs from the conserved cysteine through the conserved F or W. The size entry is marked missing in some rows and otherwise reads once, few, many or a size class.

CDR3aa: CASGPSWTGVYGYTF
j_gene: TRBJ1-2
abundance: NA
v_gene: TRBV27

CDR3aa: CASSLADSINEKLFF
j_gene: TRBJ1-4
abundance: NA
v_gene: TRBV5-1

CDR3aa: CATRHPAGNNEQFF
j_gene: TRBJ2-1
abundance: NA
v_gene: TRBV6-2/TRBV6-3

CDR3aa: CATIRGLNTEAFF
j_gene: TRBJ1-1
abundance: NA
v_gene: TRBV6-5

CDR3aa: CASSSLSGGETQYF
j_gene: TRBJ2-5
abundance: NA
v_gene: TRBV12-3/TRBV12-4

CDR3aa: CATSDIYEQYF
j_gene: TRBJ2-7
abundance: NA
v_gene: TRBV24-1

CDR3aa: CASMAGQERNQPQHF
j_gene: TRBJ1-5
abundance: NA
v_gene: TRBV6-6

CDR3aa: CASSLRDRPNTGELFF
j_gene: TRBJ2-2
abundance: medium-sized
v_gene: TRBV27

CDR3aa: CASSQQGALPETQYF
j_gene: TRBJ2-5
abundance: NA
v_gene: TRBV27

CDR3aa: CASSGLAGAGGELFF
j_gene: TRBJ2-2
abundance: NA
v_gene: TRBV6-5

CDR3aa: CASSLGGDTQYF
j_gene: TRBJ2-3
abundance: medium-sized
v_gene: TRBV5-5

CDR3aa: CAWSDTGVAYEQYF
j_gene: TRBJ2-7
abundance: NA
v_gene: TRBV30

CDR3aa: CASSLAASYEQYF
j_gene: TRBJ2-7
abundance: NA
v_gene: TRBV7-6

CDR3aa: CASSEGQTKGEKLFF
j_gene: TRBJ1-4
abundance: NA
v_gene: TRBV6-1

CDR3aa: CASSATGRRADSPLHF
j_gene: TRBJ1-6
abundance: NA
v_gene: TRBV19

CDR3aa: CACKPSGVNTGELFF
j_gene: TRBJ2-2
abundance: NA
v_gene: TRBV30

CDR3aa: CASSSRTRYNEQFF
j_gene: TRBJ2-1
abundance: NA
v_gene: TRBV6-2/TRBV6-3

CDR3aa: CASRTDSNQPQHF
j_gene: TRBJ1-5
abundance: NA
v_gene: TRBV6-1

CDR3aa: CASKRPLAGDSNEQFF
j_gene: TRBJ2-1
abundance: NA
v_gene: TRBV7-9

CDR3aa: CASSHSGADTQYF
j_gene: TRBJ2-3
abundance: NA
v_gene: TRBV5-1

CDR3aa: CASNRGGPGDTQYF
j_gene: TRBJ2-3
abundance: NA
v_gene: TRBV5-4

CDR3aa: CASSFHGGGEKLFF
j_gene: TRBJ1-4
abundance: NA
v_gene: TRBV12-3/TRBV12-4

CDR3aa: CASSRSTSVTDTQYF
j_gene: TRBJ2-3
abundance: NA
v_gene: TRBV6-5

CDR3aa: CASSLRRLAGEAGELFF
j_gene: TRBJ2-2
abundance: NA
v_gene: TRBV5-4

CDR3aa: CASSWTGVDTQYF
j_gene: TRBJ2-3
abundance: NA
v_gene: TRBV5-1

CDR3aa: CASSSDFGTSGRAGLNEQFF
j_gene: TRBJ2-1
abundance: NA
v_gene: TRBV12-1

CDR3aa: CASSRGLAGGRRDYNEQFF
j_gene: TRBJ2-1
abundance: NA
v_gene: TRBV12-3/TRBV12-4

CDR3aa: CASSPTLGGETQYF
j_gene: TRBJ2-5
abundance: NA
v_gene: TRBV27

CDR3aa: CASSPSQSEQFF
j_gene: TRBJ2-1
abundance: NA
v_gene: TRBV18

CDR3aa: CAWTWGEGYIVEGYTF
j_gene: TRBJ1-2
abundance: NA
v_gene: TRBV30

CDR3aa: CSARVSQGIHEQYF
j_gene: TRBJ2-7
abundance: NA
v_gene: TRBV20-1

CDR3aa: CASSLGGWGEKLFF
j_gene: TRBJ1-4
abundance: NA
v_gene: TRBV5-6

CDR3aa: CASTRRGGRDNEQFF
j_gene: TRBJ2-1
abundance: medium-sized
v_gene: TRBV19

CDR3aa: CASIDSDTQYF
j_gene: TRBJ2-3
abundance: medium-sized
v_gene: TRBV19

CDR3aa: CAWSVRAGGEPLHF
j_gene: TRBJ1-6
abundance: NA
v_gene: TRBV30

CDR3aa: CASSLGSGDGYTF
j_gene: TRBJ1-2
abundance: NA
v_gene: TRBV11-2

CDR3aa: CASSPGILVEKLFF
j_gene: TRBJ1-4
abundance: NA
v_gene: TRBV6-5

CDR3aa: CASSKREGNTGELFF
j_gene: TRBJ2-2
abundance: NA
v_gene: TRBV27

CDR3aa: CASSYSMTDTQYF
j_gene: TRBJ2-3
abundance: NA
v_gene: TRBV6-5

CDR3aa: CASSYGGNEQFF
j_gene: TRBJ2-1
abundance: medium-sized
v_gene: TRBV6-5

CDR3aa: CASSFTGGTEAFF
j_gene: TRBJ1-1
abundance: NA
v_gene: TRBV19

CDR3aa: CASSLGSGRSSEQYF
j_gene: TRBJ2-7
abundance: NA
v_gene: TRBV7-9

CDR3aa: CATSQGGGGSGANVLTF
j_gene: TRBJ2-6
abundance: NA
v_gene: TRBV15

CDR3aa: CASRALLAGGDTQYF
j_gene: TRBJ2-3
abundance: NA
v_gene: TRBV27

CDR3aa: CASSSLLQGPLHF
j_gene: TRBJ1-6
abundance: NA
v_gene: TRBV5-4

CDR3aa: CASSDPRGRHRNEQFF
j_gene: TRBJ2-1
abundance: NA
v_gene: TRBV6-5

CDR3aa: CAWSGGGSPGETQYF
j_gene: TRBJ2-5
abundance: NA
v_gene: TRBV30

CDR3aa: CASSFPAPSDTQYF
j_gene: TRBJ2-3
abundance: NA
v_gene: TRBV5-6

CDR3aa: CASSLGGREADTQYF
j_gene: TRBJ2-3
abundance: NA
v_gene: TRBV27

CDR3aa: CASSPRLAVNTDTQYF
j_gene: TRBJ2-3
abundance: NA
v_gene: TRBV6-5

CDR3aa: CASSRDRGSYEQYF
j_gene: TRBJ2-7
abundance: NA
v_gene: TRBV12-3/TRBV12-4

CDR3aa: CSVVTSGSPDTQYF
j_gene: TRBJ2-3
abundance: medium-sized
v_gene: TRBV29-1

CDR3aa: CSVAATLSSYNEQFF
j_gene: TRBJ2-1
abundance: medium-sized
v_gene: TRBV29-1

CDR3aa: CASSSGLYNEQFF
j_gene: TRBJ2-1
abundance: NA
v_gene: TRBV6-5

CDR3aa: CASSQSPEQFF
j_gene: TRBJ2-1
abundance: medium-sized
v_gene: TRBV11-3